This is a list of T cell receptor beta chains from one sample in a study of blood T cell repertoires in COVID-19. Using immunoSEQ multiplex PCR, the repertoire was profiled, and TCRdb retains in-frame clones only, with some absent. The sample has under 75,000 clones, 88% seen once. Sequencing was performed on peripheral blood. These receptors came from a human donor in a cohort sampled during active COVID-19. Both conserved end residues are part of each CDR3. The D gene is left open where the match is weak. Not all rows give a size; the values are once, few, many and, for expanded clones, a class.

D	size	V	J	CDR3	DNA
TRBD1	NA	TRBV18	TRBJ1-2	CASSPSDRGTYGYTF	TGTGCCAGCTCACCTTCGGACAGGGGAACCTATGGCTACACCTTC
TRBD1	once	TRBV19	TRBJ1-2	CASTGQGGGYTF	TGTGCCAGTACGGGACAGGGAGGGGGCTACACCTTC
NA	NA	TRBV19	TRBJ2-2	CASSRAEEITGELFF	TGTGCCAGTAGTAGGGCGGAGGAGATCACCGGGGAGCTGTTTTTT
NA	once	TRBV18	TRBJ2-7	CASSQFDTIEQYF	TGTGCCAGCTCACAGTTCGACACCATCGAGCAGTACTTC
NA	few	TRBV28	TRBJ2-5	CASRSTPRETQYF	TGTGCCAGCAGATCGACACCACGGGAGACCCAGTACTTC
NA	NA	TRBV2	TRBJ2-5	CASGQGETQYF	TGTGCCAGCGGGCAGGGAGAGACCCAGTACTTC
TRBD1	NA	TRBV10-3	TRBJ2-7	CANQGQTDYEQYF	TGTGCCAATCAGGGACAGACAGACTACGAGCAGTACTTC
TRBD1	few	TRBV5-5	TRBJ1-2	CASSLGTGYGYTF	TGTGCCAGCAGCTTGGGGACAGGCTATGGCTACACCTTC
TRBD1	NA	TRBV27	TRBJ1-5	CASSSYRGSNQPQHF	TGTGCCAGTAGTAGCTACAGGGGAAGCAATCAGCCCCAGCATTTT
NA	NA	TRBV7-2	TRBJ2-1	CASSLITGSSYNEQFF	TGTGCCAGCAGCTTAATCACAGGGAGCTCCTACAATGAGCAGTTCTTC